The 29 T cell receptor beta chains reported below all come from one sample, sequenced in a study of Ad26.COV2.S vaccination and SARS-CoV-2 variants. The treatment here: over 15 received Ad26.COV2.S at low or high dose, single or two shots; five or six received placebo; per-sample allocation not given. Collection of samples fell on day 63 after the first vaccine or placebo injection. Profiled with immunoSEQ multiplex PCR; TCRdb holds only in-frame clones, not every one. Here the sample spans about 400,000 clones, 75% to 90% being singletons. Sequenced here: peripheral blood, sampled in a trial of Ad26.COV2.S vaccine versus placebo. These receptors came from a person between 18 and 60 years old who received the Ad26.COV2.S COVID-19 vaccine or a placebo.

The chain is built from TRBV14 and TRBJ1-1; D remains unclear. V was clipped by 0 bases and J by 5 bases, with 13 bases between them. This CDR3 has 15 residues. Per the germline V gene, CDR1 is SGHDN and CDR2 is FVKESK. This CDR3 is CASSQDGYIGTEAFF. The CDR3 coding sequence is TGTGCCAGCAGCCAAGACGGTTATATTGGGACTGAAGCTTTCTTT. Variable domain in full (rest from reference TRBV14 and TRBJ1-1): EAGVTQFPSHSVIEKGQTVTLRCDPISGHDNLYWYRRVMGKEIKFLLHFVKESKQDESGMPNNRFLAERTGGTYSTLKVQPAELEDSGVYFCASSQDGYIGTEAFFGQGTRLTVV.

The chain recombines TRBV24-1 with TRBJ2-1; D ambiguous. Germline V lookup: CDR1 KGHDR, CDR2 SFDVKD. V was shortened by 2 bases and J by 6 bases, with 19 bases between the two germline ends. The CDR3 totals 17 residues. CDR3 DNA sequence: TGTGCCACCAGTGATTCCTCAGTAGGCCGGCAAACCAATGAGCAGTTCTTC. Translation gives CATSDSSVGRQTNEQFF.

The chain is built from TRBV15 and TRBJ1-2, with no clear D. CDR3 length: 17 residues. Trimming removed 1 base from V and 0 bases from J, with 15 bases in between. Germline V gene lookup returns CDR1 LNHNV and CDR2 YYDKDF (reference sequence). DNA for the CDR3: TGTGCCACCAGCAGAGGCCGGACGGTGTCTACTAACTATGGCTACACCTTC. Translating it yields CATSRGRTVSTNYGYTF. The full variable domain, rest sourced from reference TRBV15 and TRBJ1-2, is DAMVIQNPRYQVTQFGKPVTLSCSQTLNHNVMYWYQQKSSQAPKLLFHYYDKDFNNEADTPDNFQSRRPNTSFCFLDIRSPGLGDTAMYLCATSRGRTVSTNYGYTFGSGTRLTVV.

J is TRBJ1-1 and V is TRBV11-2, with 11 bases lining up with TRBD1. Germline loops: CDR1 SGHAT, CDR2 FQNNGV. V shed 5 bases, J shed 1 base, and the junction held 6 bases outside the gene matches. The CDR3 contains 16 residues. The CDR3 here is CASSPGTGGWNTEAFF. The CDR3 region has the DNA TGTGCCAGCAGCCCCGGGACAGGGGGTTGGAACACTGAAGCTTTCTTT.

J is TRBJ1-5 and V is TRBV5-1; D perhaps matches TRBD1 (5 bases). Germline V CDR1 and CDR2: SGHRS, YFSETQ. The CDR3 length is 15 residues. V dropped 0 bases and J dropped 4 bases, with 11 bases sitting between them. The CDR3 here is CASSLEGLANQPQHF. CDR3 bases: TGCGCCAGCAGCTTGGAGGGACTCGCGAATCAGCCCCAGCATTTT.

The rearrangement links TRBV28 to TRBJ2-7; TRBD2 matches at 7 bases. CDR3 length equals 14 residues. V was pared by 6 bases and J by 2 bases, with 7 bases of the junction left unmatched. Germline V gives CDR1 MDHEN, CDR2 SYDVKM. CDR3 protein: CASSSGAGPYEQYF. CDR3 DNA sequence: TGTGCCAGCAGCAGCGGAGCGGGACCCTACGAGCAGTACTTC.

This clone was seen a handful of times. Different DNA sequences within this sample yield the same CDR3. The chain combines TRBV9 with TRBJ1-5; no firm D call. V was clipped by 2 bases and J by 2 bases, with 8 bases between them. Germline-derived CDR1 and CDR2 are SGDLS and YYNGEE. The CDR3 spans 14 residues. DNA of the CDR3: TGTGCCAGCAGCGTGGACGGTGGCAATCAGCCCCAGCATTTT. It translates to CASSVDGGNQPQHF.

The chain employs TRBV3-1 (or the pseudogene TRBV3-2) and TRBJ2-7, with TRBD1 as a possible D gene (6 bases). Trimming took 2 bases from V and 2 from J, leaving 10 bases between them. Germline CDR1 reads LGHDT; CDR2 reads YNNKEL (reference sequence). The CDR3 is 14 residues long. In DNA form, the CDR3 reads TGTGCCAGCAGCCAATACAGGGTACCCTACGAGCAGTACTTC. It codes for CASSQYRVPYEQYF.

The genes are TRBV9 and TRBJ2-2; no reliable D call. With 4 bases removed from V and 7 bases from J, the gap between germline ends came to 11 bases. Germline CDR1 reads SGDLS; CDR2 reads YYNGEE. The CDR3 has 13 amino acids. The CDR3 here is CASSPYHYGELFF. For the CDR3, the DNA is TGTGCCAGCAGCCCTTACCACTACGGGGAGCTGTTTTTT.

This clone was counted once. The chain is built from TRBV10-3 and TRBJ1-1, with D possibly TRBD1 on 6 matching bases. This CDR3 spans 14 amino acids. Germline V gene data show CDR1 as ENHRY and CDR2 as SYGVKD. Trimming cost V 6 bases and J 4 bases, with 15 bases left between them. The CDR3 spells CAISKGTIGTEAFF. The CDR3, as DNA: TGTGCCATCAGCAAAGGGACAATCGGCACTGAAGCTTTCTTT.

This clone appeared once. This sequence joins TRBV12-3 or TRBV12-4 and TRBJ2-5; TRBD1 aligns across 7 bases. The CDR3 totals 13 residues. The V and J ends lost 7 bases and 0 bases, in that order; junction bases with no gene match: 2. The CDR3 spells CASKDRYQETQYF. CDR3 nucleotide sequence: TGTGCCAGCAAGGACAGGTACCAAGAGACCCAGTACTTC.

The chain has TRBV6-5 and TRBJ1-6; D perhaps matches TRBD1 (5 bases). The V end lost 8 bases, the J end lost 9 bases, and 17 bases lay between the germline ends. From germline, CDR1 is MNHEY and CDR2 SVGAGI. The CDR3 has 14 amino acids. CDR3 nucleotides: TGTGCCAGCTCACTGGGGACTCGTGGTTCACCCCTCCACTTT. Residues: CASSLGTRGSPLHF.

The chain combines TRBV6-5 with TRBJ2-1; perhaps D is TRBD1 or TRBD2 (5 bases each). Germline V gives CDR1 MNHEY, CDR2 SVGAGI. This CDR3 is built from 15 residues. Between the trimmed V and J ends, which lost 0 bases and 4 bases, there was a span of 10 bases. The CDR3 DNA reads as TGTGCCAGCAGTTACTCCGGGACGACGTACAATGAGCAGTTCTTC. It codes for CASSYSGTTYNEQFF.

CDR3 sequence (DNA): TGTGCCAGCAGCCAGAGCCTCCCGGGGGGGGAGCAGTACTTC. Amino acids: CASSQSLPGGEQYF. The rearrangement links TRBV14 to TRBJ2-7; 8 nucleotides match TRBD2. The CDR3 extends over 14 amino acids. With V trimmed by 3 bases and J by 7 bases, 8 bases remained unmatched. CDR1 is SGHDN and CDR2 is FVKESK in the germline V gene. Using reference TRBV14 and TRBJ2-7 for the parts outside the CDR3, the full variable domain is EAGVTQFPSHSVIEKGQTVTLRCDPISGHDNLYWYRRVMGKEIKFLLHFVKESKQDESGMPNNRFLAERTGGTYSTLKVQPAELEDSGVYFCASSQSLPGGEQYFGPGTRLTVT.

This clone was picked up one time. This chain links TRBV6-5 with TRBJ1-1, with D possibly TRBD1 on 6 matching bases. With 0 bases removed from V and 4 bases from J, the gap between germline ends came to 12 bases. CDR3 length equals 15 residues. Germline loops: CDR1 MNHEY, CDR2 SVGAGI. DNA for the CDR3: TGTGCCAGCAGTTACTCGGGGGGGCCGATCACTGAAGCTTTCTTT. Translation: CASSYSGGPITEAFF.

In nucleotides, the CDR3 is TGTGCCAGCGGACCGGGACAGGGTACAGAGACCCAGTACTTC. Its protein is CASGPGQGTETQYF. The chain joins TRBV7-9 to TRBJ2-5; 9 bases agree with TRBD1. Losses at the gene ends were 8 bases for V and 4 bases for J; bases not matched to a gene: 8. Germline V lookup: CDR1 SEHNR, CDR2 FQNEAQ (reference sequence). The CDR3 totals 14 residues.

The gene calls are TRBV19 and TRBJ1-1; D is possibly TRBD1 (5 bases). The CDR3 has 16 amino acids. Germline-derived CDR1 and CDR2 are LNHDA and SQIVND (reference sequence). The ends were cut back, 2 bases at V and 3 bases at J, with 16 bases in the middle. The DNA for the CDR3 is TGTGCCAGTAGTATATGGGCGGGGGGATTAGACACTGAAGCTTTCTTT. Its translation: CASSIWAGGLDTEAFF.

The chain carries TRBV11-3 and TRBJ1-2; D is undetermined. V gave up 5 bases and J gave up 2 bases, with 12 bases separating them. This CDR3 has 14 amino acids. The germline CDR1 and CDR2 sequences are SGHNT and YENEEA. The CDR3 spells CASSPGGVNYGYTF. In DNA, the CDR3 is TGTGCCAGCAGCCCCGGAGGTGTAAACTATGGCTACACCTTC.

This CDR3 is CASSPRTGSSYEQYF. CDR3 DNA sequence: TGTGCCAGCAGCCCTAGGACAGGGAGCTCCTACGAGCAGTACTTC. The rearrangement joins TRBV11-3 to TRBJ2-7; 8 bases are a match to TRBD1. Germline V gene data show CDR1 as SGHNT and CDR2 as YENEEA. The CDR3 is 15 amino acids. The V gene end was trimmed by 5 bases and the J gene end by 0 bases; junction bases not matched to a gene: 6. Full variable domain (rest looked up from reference TRBV11-3 and TRBJ2-7): EAGVVQSPRYKIIEKKQPVAFWCNPISGHNTLYWYLQNLGQGPELLIRYENEEAVDDSQLPKDRFSAERLKGVDSTLKIQPAELGDSAVYLCASSPRTGSSYEQYFGPGTRLTVT.

The rearrangement links TRBV5-4 to TRBJ2-7; tentative D call: TRBD2 (7 bases). The germline V gene encodes CDR1 SGHNT and CDR2 YYREEE (reference sequence). The ends were cut back, 7 bases at V and 3 bases at J, with 17 bases in the middle. This CDR3 is built from 14 residues. Here the CDR3 reads CASSSGGGGYEQYF. The CDR3 DNA is TGTGCCAGCTCCTCCGGGGGAGGGGGCTACGAGCAGTACTTC.

The rearrangement uses TRBV12-3 or TRBV12-4 and TRBJ1-6; D unclear. The V end was cut by 3 bases, the J end by 7 bases, with 4 bases between. The CDR3 sequence is 12 residues long. CDR3 sequence: CASSFENSPLHF. The CDR3 region has the DNA TGTGCCAGCAGTTTTGAAAATTCACCCCTCCACTTT.

The chain is built from TRBV25-1 and TRBJ2-1, with D perhaps TRBD2 (6 bases). The CDR3 spans 16 residues. Looked up from germline, CDR1 is MGHDK and CDR2 is SYGVNS. The V end was cut by 1 base, the J end by 9 bases, with 19 bases between. CDR3 sequence (DNA): TGTGCCAGCAGTGAATCCACGGGAACCGGGGGAAGTGAGCAGTTCTTC. It yields the protein CASSESTGTGGSEQFF.

The chain combines TRBV10-1 with TRBJ1-2; 9 nucleotides agree with TRBD1. CDR1 is WNHNN, CDR2 SYGVQD, per germline (reference sequence). This CDR3 has 13 residues. The ends lost 5 bases at V and 8 bases at J; junction bases unmatched: 6. The CDR3 loop reads CASSPDRGEGYTF. DNA of the CDR3: TGCGCCAGCAGTCCGGACAGGGGTGAAGGCTACACCTTC.

The chain uses TRBV11-3 and TRBJ2-4; D remains ambiguous. Trimming took off 5 bases at V and 5 bases at J, with 13 bases between the two ends. This CDR3 comprises 14 residues. Germline CDR1 reads SGHNT; CDR2 reads YENEEA. The CDR3 sequence is CASSLTGPQNIQYF. CDR3 in DNA: TGTGCCAGCAGCCTAACCGGGCCTCAAAACATTCAGTACTTC.

This clone showed up just once. The chain employs TRBV7-6 and TRBJ2-7; 8 bases agree with TRBD1. The CDR3 has 14 residues. After removal of 5 bases from V and 2 bases from J, the junction contained 5 bases not matched to a gene. CDR1 SGHVS and CDR2 FNYEAQ come from the germline V gene. CDR3 sequence reads: CASSDQGAPYEQYF. The CDR3 DNA follows: TGTGCCAGCAGCGACCAGGGGGCCCCCTACGAGCAGTACTTC.

This chain links TRBV5-6 with TRBJ2-5, with D possibly being TRBD2 (6 bases). The germline V gene has CDR1 SGHDT and CDR2 YYEEEE. V shed 1 base and J shed 9 bases, with 16 bases lying between them. This CDR3 comprises 14 residues. The CDR3 region has the DNA TGTGCCAGCAGCTTGCACGCTGGGACTTCGGCCCAGTACTTC. Amino acid sequence: CASSLHAGTSAQYF.

The CDR3 nucleotides read TGTGCCACCAGTAAAGGGGTTGTGGAGACCCAGTACTTC. It specifies CATSKGVVETQYF. This rearrangement joins TRBV24-1 to TRBJ2-5, with D perhaps matching TRBD1 (5 bases). Germline V CDR1 and CDR2: KGHDR, SFDVKD. V was shortened by 6 bases and J by 5 bases, with 12 bases between the two germline ends. The CDR3 length is 13 residues.

The chain carries TRBV7-9 and TRBJ1-4, with 7 bases lining up with TRBD1. Trimming took 4 bases from V and 4 from J; bases not matched to a gene: 3. This CDR3 has 14 amino acids. CDR1 is SEHNR, CDR2 FQNEAQ, per germline (reference sequence). CDR3 sequence: CASSWDSLNEKLFF. In nucleotides, the CDR3 is TGTGCCAGCAGCTGGGACAGCCTTAATGAAAAACTGTTTTTT. The full variable domain, its missing parts supplied by reference TRBV7-9 and TRBJ1-4, is DTGVSQNPRHKITKRGQNVTFRCDPISEHNRLYWYRQTLGQGPEFLTYFQNEAQLEKSRLLSDRFSAERPKGSFSTLEIQRTEQGDSAMYLCASSWDSLNEKLFFGSGTQLSVL.

The rearrangement links TRBV7-6 to TRBJ1-5, with D perhaps matching TRBD1 (6 bases). The V and J ends lost 5 bases and 0 bases respectively, with 11 bases between them. CDR3 length: 15 residues. The germline CDR1 and CDR2 sequences are SGHVS and FNYEAQ. CDR3 coding DNA: TGTGCCAGCAGCACGGGACACTCTAGCAATCAGCCCCAGCATTTT. Translated, it gives CASSTGHSSNQPQHF.